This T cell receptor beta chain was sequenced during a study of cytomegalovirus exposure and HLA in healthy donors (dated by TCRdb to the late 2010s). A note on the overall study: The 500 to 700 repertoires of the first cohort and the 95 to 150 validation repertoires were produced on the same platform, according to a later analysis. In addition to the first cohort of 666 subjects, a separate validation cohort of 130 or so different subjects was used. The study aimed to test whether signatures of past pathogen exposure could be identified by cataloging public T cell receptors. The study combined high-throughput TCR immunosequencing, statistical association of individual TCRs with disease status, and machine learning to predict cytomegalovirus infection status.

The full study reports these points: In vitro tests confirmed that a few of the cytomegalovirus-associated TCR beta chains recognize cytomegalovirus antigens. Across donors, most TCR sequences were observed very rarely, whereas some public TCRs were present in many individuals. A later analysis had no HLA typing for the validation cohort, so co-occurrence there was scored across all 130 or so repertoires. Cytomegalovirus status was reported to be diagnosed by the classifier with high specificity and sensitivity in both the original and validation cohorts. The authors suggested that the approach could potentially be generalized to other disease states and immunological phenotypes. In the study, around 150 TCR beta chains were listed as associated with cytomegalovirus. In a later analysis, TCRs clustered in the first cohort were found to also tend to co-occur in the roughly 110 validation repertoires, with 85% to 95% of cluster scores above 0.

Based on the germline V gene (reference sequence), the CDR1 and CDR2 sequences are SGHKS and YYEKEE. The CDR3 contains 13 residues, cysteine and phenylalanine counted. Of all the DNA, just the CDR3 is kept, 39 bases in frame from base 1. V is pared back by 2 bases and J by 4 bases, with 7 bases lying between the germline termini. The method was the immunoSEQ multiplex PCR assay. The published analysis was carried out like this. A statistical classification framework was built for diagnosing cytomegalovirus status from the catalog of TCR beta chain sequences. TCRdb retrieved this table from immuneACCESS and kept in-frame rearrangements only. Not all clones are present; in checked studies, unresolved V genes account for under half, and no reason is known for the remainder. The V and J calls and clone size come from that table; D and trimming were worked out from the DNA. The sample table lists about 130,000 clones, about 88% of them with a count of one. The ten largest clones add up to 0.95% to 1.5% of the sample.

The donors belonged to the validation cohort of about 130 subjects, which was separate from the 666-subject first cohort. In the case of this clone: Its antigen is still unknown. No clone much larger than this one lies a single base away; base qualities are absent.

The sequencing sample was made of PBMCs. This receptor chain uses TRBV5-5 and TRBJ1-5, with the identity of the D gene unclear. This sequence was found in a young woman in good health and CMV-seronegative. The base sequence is TGTGCCAGCAGCTTTCGGACTAATCAGCCCCAGCATTTT. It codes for CASSFRTNQPQHF.